This T cell receptor beta chain was found in a study of human T cells and chemical hapten exposure. Turning to the study itself: Skin of the upper inner arm, around 2 cm by around 2 cm, received 2% DPC for sensitization.

Time point specified: patch test 2, 6 weeks after DPC sensitization. Treatment denoted: therapeutic diphenylcyclopropenone sensitization with weekly scalp DPC. Blood was collected ahead of every patch test applied. Every donor had alopecia and was 18 to 70 years old; all were suitable for DPC. TCRdb ran MiXCR on the RACE reads and lists one entry per CDR3 protein. Among 110,000 to 150,000 distinct CDR3 sequences listed, 12% were seen once. Germline-derived CDR1 and CDR2 are SQVTM and ANQGSEA. The CDR3 covers 11 residues. The germline V and J ends were trimmed by 3 bases and 4 bases, with 6 bases remaining between them.

The sequence derives from a woman aged 45-65 years with alopecia areata. Some clones in this sample may be carry-over from other donors' samples. The sequencing here drew on whole blood, taken in connection with sensitization to the hapten diphenylcyclopropenone (DPC). This chain connects TRBV29-1 to TRBJ2-5; D is possibly TRBD1 or TRBD2 (5 bases each). The CDR3 region is CSVERGETQYF. The CDR3, as DNA: TGCAGCGTTGAGAGGGGAGAGACCCAGTACTTC. The complete variable domain, with remaining parts taken from reference TRBV29-1 and TRBJ2-5, reads SAVISQKPSRDICQRGTSLTIQCQVDSQVTMMFWYRQQPGQSLTLIATANQGSEATYESGFVIDKFPISRPNLTFSTLTVSNMSPEDSSIYLCSVERGETQYFGPGTRLLVL.